This TCR beta chain was identified in a study of T cell repertoires in cytomegalovirus infection. Study-level background: Public TCR beta signatures indicated both CMV infection and matching HLA type.

There are 9 residues in the CDR3. The V end was cut by 2 bases, the J end by 10 bases, with 0 bases between. TCRdb re-called the reads with MiXCR, one entry per CDR3 protein. The repertoire holds about 450,000 distinct CDR3 sequences, with roughly 31% as singletons. The study, taken as a whole, reports: The cumulative frequency of public TCR beta families identified carriers of CMV plus the relevant HLA. HLA-C-restricted CMV-specific TCR beta clonotypes were dominant in the ex vivo response.

This clonotype showed up just a few times. Its cognate antigen is unknown. Sequencing was carried out using PBMCs. This sequence originates from a human donor in good health (CMV status not recorded). Some clones in this sample may be carry-over from other donors' samples. This chain joins TRBV12-3 or TRBV12-4 and TRBJ2-4; no reliable D call. DNA of the CDR3: TGTGCCAGCAGTTTAATTCAGTACTTC. It specifies CASSLIQYF.